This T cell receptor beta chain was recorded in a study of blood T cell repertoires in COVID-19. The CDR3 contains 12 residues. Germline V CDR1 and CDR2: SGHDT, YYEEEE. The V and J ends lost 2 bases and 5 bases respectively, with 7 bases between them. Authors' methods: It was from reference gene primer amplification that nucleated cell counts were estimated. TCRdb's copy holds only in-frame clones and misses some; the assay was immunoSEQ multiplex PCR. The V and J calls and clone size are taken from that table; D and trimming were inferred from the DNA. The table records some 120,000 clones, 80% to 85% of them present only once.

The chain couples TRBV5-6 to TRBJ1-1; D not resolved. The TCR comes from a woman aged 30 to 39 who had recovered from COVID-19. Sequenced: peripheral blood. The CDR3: CASSFGVTEAFF. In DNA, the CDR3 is TGTGCCAGCAGCTTCGGAGTTACTGAAGCTTTCTTT.